This T cell receptor beta chain is drawn from a study of blood T cell repertoires in COVID-19 (dated by TCRdb to 2020 to 2021). Regarding the complete study: The collaborator samples originated in the United States, Italy and Spain and spanned the acute and convalescent phases of COVID-19. A de-identified subject ID, COVID-19 status, age in years and sex were almost always included in the sample metadata. Where available, HLA class I and class II types were obtained from metadata supplied by the sample provider rather than from assay-based typing. The repertoires were made available in a free public database intended to serve as a resource for research on the immune response to SARS-CoV-2. Deeply sampled blood TCRbeta repertoires from subjects exposed to, actively infected with, or recovered from COVID-19 were included in the dataset. The material from the prospective study consisted of cDNA or gDNA derived from T cells, B-cell-depleted T cells, or PBMCs. Samples were obtained from the ongoing ImmuneRACE study (first 160 participants) and from over a thousand subjects provided by 6 global collaborators.

Another Seattle source contributed samples from volunteer blood donors who had recovered from COVID-19. Each collaborating institution followed its own protocols to collect whole blood in K2EDTA tubes. For TCRbeta analysis, collaborators shipped samples as frozen whole blood, isolated PBMCs, or DNA extracted from either of those sample types. As for this clone: Its cognate antigen has yet to be identified. Qualities for individual bases were not recorded, and no much larger clone is one base off.

From V the trimming removes 8 bases and from J it removes 2 bases, while the gene matches leave 8 bases of the junction unaccounted for. Sequences MNHEY (CDR1) and SMNVEV (CDR2) are obtained from the germline V gene (reference sequence). From its cysteine to its phenylalanine, the CDR3 spans 14 amino acids. The retained sequence is limited to the CDR3, 42 bases, with the frame set at the first base. TCRbeta CDR3 regions were amplified from genomic DNA by means of the immunoSEQ Assay, a bias-controlled multiplex PCR. As for the original processing: The number of nucleated cells in each sample was estimated by amplification of reference gene primers within the assay. Sequence reads were collapsed and filtered to measure the absolute abundance of every unique TCRbeta CDR3 rearrangement. For each sample, productive Simpson clonality was calculated as the square root of Simpson's diversity index over productive rearrangements. TCRdb retrieved this table from immuneACCESS and kept in-frame rearrangements only. Not all clones are present; in checked studies, unresolved V genes account for under half, and no reason is known for the remainder. For V, J and clone size, that table is used; D and trimming come from the DNA. The sample table contains about 250,000 clones; only one count was recorded for more than 75% of them. In total, the top ten clones hold 1.5% to 2% of the sample.

The investigation overall reported the following: How much clinical and demographic metadata was included differed by source and by participant, and the metadata was provided uncurated.

The sequencing input was peripheral blood. The sequence was collected from a woman aged 55-69 years who had recovered from COVID-19. In this chain, TRBV27 is recombined with TRBJ2-7, with 8 bases aligning to TRBD2. The DNA reads as follows: TGTGCCAGCGGCAAGCGGGGGAGAACCTACGAGCAGTACTTC. The resulting protein is CASGKRGRTYEQYF.